The 18 T cell receptor beta chains given below trace back to one sample, sequenced in a study of T cell clonality in common variable immunodeficiency. Data came from immunoSEQ multiplex PCR; TCRdb stores just in-frame clones and leaves some out. The sample includes some 50,000 clones, none of them occurring once. Sequenced: peripheral blood mononuclear cells. Receptors originate from a person between 18 and 69 years old in good health.

Many counts were recorded for this clone. Coverage ceases 3 residues before the CDR3 finishes, and the germline J gene fills in the end. V gene TRBV11-3 combines with J gene TRBJ2-2; D is unresolved. V gave up 1 base and J gave up 0 bases, with 6 bases separating them. The germline CDR1 and CDR2 sequences are SGHNT and YENEEA. There are 15 residues in the CDR3. Incomplete CDR3 DNA: TGTGCCAGCAGCTTAGGGCAAGCGAACACCGGGGAG. This translates into CASSLGQANTGE. The complete CDR3 protein is CASSLGQANTGELFF.

In this sample, this clone turned up many times. The junction departs from germline at one end; a sequencing error may be responsible. The sequence runs out 3 residues before the end of the CDR3; the remainder is reconstructed from the germline J gene. The V and J genes are TRBV7-7 and TRBJ1-3; the D is unclear. Per germline, CDR1 SSHAT and CDR2 FNYEAQ (reference sequence). The CDR3 totals 13 residues. CDR3 amino acids: CASSLTTSNTIYF. CDR3 bases read: TGTGCTAGCAGCTTAACCACTTCAAACACC.

Ten or more counts support this clone. The CDR3 reads CASSRYQPVAGELFF. The part of the CDR3 DNA that was read is TGTGCCAGCAGCCGGTATCAACCTGTTGCCGGGGAG. This rearrangement joins TRBV5-6 to TRBJ2-2; the D is unclear. The CDR3 goes on 3 residues after the read ends, and that part is filled in from the germline J gene. V was shortened by 4 bases and J by 6 bases, with 16 bases between the two germline ends. This CDR3 region has 15 residues. Germline CDR1 and CDR2: SGHDT and YYEEEE.

This clone was counted ten times or more. The CDR3 end falls 3 residues outside the read, so it is completed with the germline J gene. This rearrangement joins TRBV20-1 to TRBJ2-1, with 14 bases that match TRBD2. Germline assignment: CDR1 DFQATT and CDR2 SNEGSKA (reference sequence). The trim removed 6 bases at V and 7 bases at J, leaving 5 bases unmatched. The CDR3 totals 14 residues. The sequenced part of the CDR3 DNA is TGCAGTGCCCGACTAGCGGGAGGGTGGAATGAG. Its translation: CSARLAGGWNE. The complete CDR3 reads CSARLAGGWNEQFF.

This clone came up many times. With the read ending 3 residues before the CDR3 end, the germline J gene is used to fill in that end. J is TRBJ2-1 and V is TRBV7-1, with 10 bases lining up with TRBD2. TRBV7-1 is an open reading frame, and its role is uncertain. Losses at the gene ends were 0 bases for V and 0 bases for J; bases not matched to a gene: 11. This CDR3 has 20 residues. The CDR3 reads CASSSAGSLAGESSYNEQFF. Partial CDR3 DNA: TGTGCCAGCAGCTCAGCGGGTTCGCTAGCGGGGGAGAGCTCCTACAATGAG.

There are many counts of this clone. From the germline J gene comes the end of the CDR3, since the read stops 3 residues before it. The rearrangement uses TRBV18 and TRBJ1-2; D remains unclear. CDR3 length: 15 residues. CDR1 and CDR2 from the germline V gene are KGHSH and LQKENI. The CDR3 loop reads CASSPLTSPGSDYTF. The covered CDR3 bases are TGTGCCAGCTCACCACTGACATCTCCTGGTTCTGAC.

The sample holds many counts of this clone. The CDR3 end falls 3 residues outside the read, so it is completed with the germline J gene. V gene TRBV5-1 combines with J gene TRBJ1-2; D not resolved. The V gene's germline CDR1 is SGHRS and CDR2 YFSETQ. There are 13 residues in the CDR3. CDR3 in amino acids: CASSLDTHAGYTF. CDR3 bases read: TGCGCCAGCAGCTTAGACACGCACGCAGGC. Full variable domain (rest looked up from reference TRBV5-1 and TRBJ1-2): KAGVTQTPRYLIKTRGQQVTLSCSPISGHRSVSWYQQTPGQGLQFLFEYFSETQRNKGNFPGRFSGRQFSNSRSEMNVSTLELGDSALYLCASSLDTHAGYTFGSGTRLTVV.

This clone was seen ten or more times. The CDR3 protein is CASSSTSGSEQFF. The covered CDR3 bases are TGTGCCAGCAGCTCGACTAGCGGGTCTGAG. This rearrangement joins TRBV7-3 to TRBJ2-1; 10 bases agree with TRBD2. The read gets to within 3 residues of the CDR3 end, and the germline J gene fills in the rest. V lost 4 bases and J lost 9; bases outside the gene matches: 3. This CDR3 spans 13 amino acids. Germline V gene data show CDR1 as SGHTA and CDR2 as FQGTGA.

This clone was seen repeatedly, ten times or more. The CDR3 end lies 3 residues beyond the end of the read and is filled in from the germline J gene. The J gene is TRBJ1-2, the V gene TRBV30; 7 nucleotides match TRBD1. The V gene end was trimmed by 5 bases and the J gene end by 4 bases; junction bases not matched to a gene: 7. Germline lookup yields CDR1 GTSNPN and CDR2 SVGIG (reference sequence). The CDR3 consists of 13 residues. Partial CDR3 DNA: TGTGCCTGGCGAGGGGGCAGCGGCTATGGC. It yields the protein CAWRGGSGYG. The whole CDR3 region reads CAWRGGSGYGYTF. Drawing the rest from reference TRBV30 and TRBJ1-2, the complete variable domain is SQTIHQWPATLVQPVGSPLSLECTVEGTSNPNLYWYRQAAGRGLQLLFYSVGIGQISSEVPQNLSASRPQDRQFILSSKKLLLSDSGFYLCAWRGGSGYGYTFGSGTRLTVV.

This clone turned up a few times. The CDR3 is cut off 3 residues early in the read; its end comes from the germline J gene. V is TRBV20-1 and J is TRBJ2-7; 7 bases fit TRBD1. The V and J ends lost 6 bases and 1 base, in that order; junction bases with no gene match: 6. Germline CDR1 and CDR2: DFQATT and SNEGSKA (reference sequence). This CDR3 contains 13 residues. The CDR3: CSAPSTGSYEQYF. The CDR3 bases that were read are TGCAGTGCACCGTCGACAGGGTCCTACGAG.

The table lists this clone with many counts. One end of the junction is discordant with germline, which a read error may explain. Coverage ceases 3 residues before the CDR3 finishes, and the germline J gene fills in the end. V and J are TRBV4-2 and TRBJ1-1, with D uncertain. Per the germline V gene, CDR1 is LGHNA and CDR2 is YNFKEQ. The CDR3 spans 16 residues. The CDR3 sequence: CASSQVFGRVNTEAFF. Incomplete CDR3 DNA: TGCGCCAGCAGCCAAGTTTTCGGGCGGGTGAACACTGAA.

The sample holds many counts of this clone. The CDR3 goes on 3 residues after the read ends, and that part is filled in from the germline J gene. The genes are TRBV7-3 and TRBJ2-5, with D perhaps TRBD1 (6 bases). V lost 2 bases to trimming and J lost 5 bases, with 18 bases between them. In germline, CDR1 is SGHTA, CDR2 FQGTGA. The CDR3 contains 16 residues. Incomplete CDR3 DNA: TGTGCCAGCAGCTTACCGGACAGAGTCGGCTCTGAGACC. This sequence encodes CASSLPDRVGSET. The full CDR3 is CASSLPDRVGSETQYF.

This clone was observed many times. This CDR3 reads CASRRDRVVTDTQYF. CDR3 DNA, as far as it was read: TGTGCCAGCAGACGGGACAGGGTGGTTACAGATACG. The chain couples TRBV6-2 or TRBV6-3 to TRBJ2-3; TRBD1 matches at 9 bases. The missing CDR3 end, 3 residues past where the read stops, is filled in from the germline J gene. The CDR3 consists of 15 residues. Per germline, CDR1 MNHEY and CDR2 SVGEGT. The J segment lost 3 bases and the V segment lost 6 bases, leaving 7 bases of the junction unmatched.

This clone was counted only a few times. The CDR3 extends 3 residues past the end of the read, so its final part is completed from the germline J gene. V usage is TRBV11-2 and J usage is TRBJ1-1, with 7 nucleotides matching TRBD1. Germline CDR1 is SGHAT and CDR2 is FQNNGV. The CDR3 runs 15 residues. V shed 5 bases, J shed 1 base, and the junction held 7 bases outside the gene matches. The sequenced CDR3 bases are TGTGCCAGCAGCAGACCGACAGGGTGGAACACTGAA. Protein: CASSRPTGWNTE. Given in full, the CDR3 is CASSRPTGWNTEAFF. The full variable domain, rest sourced from reference TRBV11-2 and TRBJ1-1, is EAGVAQSPRYKIIEKRQSVAFWCNPISGHATLYWYQQILGQGPKLLIQFQNNGVVDDSQLPKDRFSAERLKGVDSTLKIQPAKLEDSAVYLCASSRPTGWNTEAFFGQGTRLTVV.

This clone has a count of ten or more. From the germline J gene comes the end of the CDR3, since the read stops 3 residues before it. The chain recombines TRBV7-2 with TRBJ2-5, with 8 nucleotides matching TRBD2. Germline CDR1 is SGHTA and CDR2 is FQGNSA. Trimming cost V 5 bases and J 7 bases; bases outside gene matches: 9. This CDR3 spans 14 amino acids. The CDR3 sequence: CASSPGTRSGTQYF. The sequenced CDR3 bases are TGTGCCAGCAGCCCCGGGACTAGATCTGGGACC.

Many counts were recorded for this clone. The observed sequence ends 3 residues before the CDR3 terminus, with the missing tail filled in from the germline J gene. The chain uses TRBV6-1 and TRBJ2-7; no clear D. V shed 2 bases and J shed 0 bases, with 8 bases lying between them. The CDR3 runs to 14 residues. Germline CDR1 reads MNHNS; CDR2 reads SASEGT. Here the CDR3 reads CASSETRISYEQYF. CDR3 DNA (partial): TGTGCCAGCAGTGAAACCAGGATCTCCTACGAG.

This clone was picked up many times. Compared with germline, one end of the junction differs, possibly owing to a read error. The CDR3 end lies 3 residues beyond the end of the read and is filled in from the germline J gene. The J gene is TRBJ2-5, the V gene TRBV7-7; maybe TRBD2 (6 bases). The CDR3 consists of 14 residues. CDR1 is SSHAT and CDR2 is FNYEAQ in the germline V gene (reference sequence). The covered CDR3 bases are TGTGCTAGCAGCTTAGAACTGGAGGGAGAGACC. Translating it yields CASSLELEGET. The entire CDR3 protein reads CASSLELEGETQYF.

This clone was counted ten times or more. The read falls 3 residues short of the CDR3 end, and the missing part is taken from the germline J gene. The chain recombines TRBV7-6 with TRBJ2-1; D uncertain. Trimming took 0 bases from V and 6 from J, leaving 15 bases between them. In germline, CDR1 is SGHVS, CDR2 FNYEAQ. The CDR3 covers 16 residues. CDR3 DNA, as far as it was read: TGTGCCAGCAGCTTAGCCCCCCTCCTTAAGGTCAATGAG. Amino acids: CASSLAPLLKVNE. The entire CDR3 sequence reads CASSLAPLLKVNEQFF.